The present TCR beta chain was sequenced within a study of shared clonotypes between healthy human individuals. Overall study findings and caveats: Represented diversity (both genetic and exposure-history) was limited by the small number of donors.

There were only Caucasian adults among the donors, and all lived in Nashville, Tennessee. Naive CD45RA+ and memory CD45RA-negative subsets were split from CD4+ cells. An assay was performed, and its level was deep. This table comes from immunoSEQ multiplex PCR, and its TCRdb copy is limited to in-frame clones, with some not included. Seen here are roughly 650,000 clones, approximately 97% observed once, and the top ten hold 0.057%. The CDR3 has 16 residues. The V gene's germline CDR1 is SGHAT and CDR2 FQDESV (reference sequence). Trimming cost V 5 bases and J 2 bases, with 18 bases left between them. Of note for this clone: The antigen is unknown.

This rearrangement joins TRBV11-1 to TRBJ1-1, with D unresolved. The clonotype originates from a woman in her 30s in good health. The sample comprised naive CD4+ T cells sorted from blood. Subset given: CD45RA+ positively selected. CDR3 nucleotides: TGTGCCAGCAGCCCTGGGTCACCGTCACTTAACACTGAAGCTTTCTTT. Amino acid sequence: CASSPGSPSLNTEAFF. The full variable domain, completed using reference TRBV11-1 and TRBJ1-1, is EAEVAQSPRYKITEKSQAVAFWCDPISGHATLYWYRQILGQGPELLVQFQDESVVDDSQLPKDRFSAERLKGVDSTLKIQPAELGDSAMYLCASSPGSPSLNTEAFFGQGTRLTVV.